The clone carrying this T cell receptor (beta chain) was counted a few times. Its antigen remains unidentified. Sequence at one end of the junction differs from germline and may be a read error. With 60 Vbeta and 13 Jbeta primers, the PCR was carried out. This table comes from immunoSEQ multiplex PCR, and its TCRdb copy is limited to in-frame clones, with some not included. The table has approximately 100,000 clones, 70% to 80% seen once. These data are taken from a study of cytomegalovirus exposure and HLA in healthy donors. Points from the study as a whole: Cytomegalovirus association was assigned to more than 150 TCR beta chains. CMV serostatus was the sole immune exposure data available.

Nominal health characterized the donors when sampled, though unrecorded immune exposures were likely. No record was made of this donor's CMV serostatus. The sequence derives from a human donor in good health. The sequencing input was PBMCs.

CDR3 sequence reads: CASSLRVDTEAFF. The CDR3 DNA reads as TGTGCTAGCAGCTTACGCGTAGACACTGAAGCTTTCTTT. The chain has TRBV7-7 and TRBJ1-1; D unresolved. Germline CDR1 is SSHAT and CDR2 is FNYEAQ (reference sequence). This CDR3 is built from 13 residues.